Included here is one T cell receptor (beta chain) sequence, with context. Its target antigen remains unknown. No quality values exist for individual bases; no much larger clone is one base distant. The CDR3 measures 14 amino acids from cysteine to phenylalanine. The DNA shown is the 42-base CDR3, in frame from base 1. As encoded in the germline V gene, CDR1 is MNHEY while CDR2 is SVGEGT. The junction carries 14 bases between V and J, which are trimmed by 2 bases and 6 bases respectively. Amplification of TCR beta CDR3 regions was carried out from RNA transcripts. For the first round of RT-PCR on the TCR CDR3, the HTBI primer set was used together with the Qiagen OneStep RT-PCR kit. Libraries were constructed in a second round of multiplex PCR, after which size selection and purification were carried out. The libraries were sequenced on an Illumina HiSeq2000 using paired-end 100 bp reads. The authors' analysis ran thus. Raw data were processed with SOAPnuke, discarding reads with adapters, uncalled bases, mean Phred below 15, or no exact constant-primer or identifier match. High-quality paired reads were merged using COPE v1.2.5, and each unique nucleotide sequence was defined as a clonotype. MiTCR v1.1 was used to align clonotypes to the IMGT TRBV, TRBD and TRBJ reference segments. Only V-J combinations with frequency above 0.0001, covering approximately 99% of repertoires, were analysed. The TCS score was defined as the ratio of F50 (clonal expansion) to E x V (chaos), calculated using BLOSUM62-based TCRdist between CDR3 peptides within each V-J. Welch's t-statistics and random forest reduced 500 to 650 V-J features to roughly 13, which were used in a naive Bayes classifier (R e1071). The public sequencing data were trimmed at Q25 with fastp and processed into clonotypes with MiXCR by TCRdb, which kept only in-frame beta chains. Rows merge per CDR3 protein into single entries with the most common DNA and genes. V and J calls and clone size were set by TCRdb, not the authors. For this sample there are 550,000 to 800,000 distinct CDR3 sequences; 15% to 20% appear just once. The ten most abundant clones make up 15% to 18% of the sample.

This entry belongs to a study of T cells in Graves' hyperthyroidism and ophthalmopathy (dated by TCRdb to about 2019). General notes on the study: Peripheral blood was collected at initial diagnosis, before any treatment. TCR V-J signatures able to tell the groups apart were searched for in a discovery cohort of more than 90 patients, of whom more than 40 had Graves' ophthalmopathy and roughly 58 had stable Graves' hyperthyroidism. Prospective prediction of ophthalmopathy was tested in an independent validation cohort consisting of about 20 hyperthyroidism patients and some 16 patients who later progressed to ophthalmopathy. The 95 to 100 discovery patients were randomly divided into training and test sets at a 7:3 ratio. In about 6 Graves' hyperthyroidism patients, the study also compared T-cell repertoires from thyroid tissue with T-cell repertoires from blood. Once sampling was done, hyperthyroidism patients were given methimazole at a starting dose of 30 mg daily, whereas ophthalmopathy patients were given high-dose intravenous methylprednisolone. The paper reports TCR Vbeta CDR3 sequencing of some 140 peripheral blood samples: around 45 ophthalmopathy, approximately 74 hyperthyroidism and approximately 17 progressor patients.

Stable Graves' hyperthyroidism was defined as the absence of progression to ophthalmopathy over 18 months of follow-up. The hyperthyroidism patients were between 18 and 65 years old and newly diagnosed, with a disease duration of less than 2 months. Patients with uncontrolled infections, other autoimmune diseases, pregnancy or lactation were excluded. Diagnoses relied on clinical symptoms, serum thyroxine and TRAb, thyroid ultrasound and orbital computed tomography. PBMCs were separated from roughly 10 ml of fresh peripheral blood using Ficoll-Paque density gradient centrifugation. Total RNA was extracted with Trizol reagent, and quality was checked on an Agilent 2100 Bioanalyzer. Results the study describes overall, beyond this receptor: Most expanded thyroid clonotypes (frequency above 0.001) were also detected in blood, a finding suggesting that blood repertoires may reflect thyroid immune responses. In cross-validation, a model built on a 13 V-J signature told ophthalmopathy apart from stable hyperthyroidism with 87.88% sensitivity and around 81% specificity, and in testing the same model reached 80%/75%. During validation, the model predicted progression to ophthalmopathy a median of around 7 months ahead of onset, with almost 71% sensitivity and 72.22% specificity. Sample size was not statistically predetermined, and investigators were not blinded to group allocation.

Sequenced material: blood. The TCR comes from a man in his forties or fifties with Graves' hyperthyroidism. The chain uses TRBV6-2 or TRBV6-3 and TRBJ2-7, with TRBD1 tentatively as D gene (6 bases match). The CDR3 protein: CASSYVPGTSEQYF. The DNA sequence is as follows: TGTGCCAGCAGTTACGTCCCCGGGACATCCGAGCAGTACTTC.